Below, one TCR beta chain is given with its context. The data originate from a study of blood T cell repertoires in COVID-19. CDR1 SGHTA and CDR2 FQGNSA come from the germline V gene. CDR3 length equals 16 residues. Trimming took off 2 bases at V and 6 bases at J, with 16 bases between the two ends. Profiled with immunoSEQ multiplex PCR; TCRdb holds only in-frame clones, not every one. The sample yields 110,000 to 150,000 clones, about 80% seen once. The sequence was obtained from a human donor in a cohort sampled during active COVID-19. Specimen: peripheral blood. This sequence joins TRBV7-2 and TRBJ2-2; a weak D match, TRBD1 (7 bases). As DNA, the CDR3 is TGTGCCAGCAGCTTAAGGGGCAGGGGGGTCCCCGGGGAGCTGTTTTTT. It specifies CASSLRGRGVPGELFF.